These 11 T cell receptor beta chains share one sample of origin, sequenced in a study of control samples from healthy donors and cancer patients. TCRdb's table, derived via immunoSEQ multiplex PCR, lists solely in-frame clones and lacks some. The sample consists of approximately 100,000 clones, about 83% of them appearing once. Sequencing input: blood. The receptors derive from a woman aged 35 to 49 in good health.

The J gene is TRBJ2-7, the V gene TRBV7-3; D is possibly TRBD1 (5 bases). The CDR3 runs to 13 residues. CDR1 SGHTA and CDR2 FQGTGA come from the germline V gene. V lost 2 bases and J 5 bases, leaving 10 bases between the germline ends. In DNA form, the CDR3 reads TGTGCCAGCAGCTTACGCCAGGGCCACGAGCAGTACTTC. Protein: CASSLRQGHEQYF.

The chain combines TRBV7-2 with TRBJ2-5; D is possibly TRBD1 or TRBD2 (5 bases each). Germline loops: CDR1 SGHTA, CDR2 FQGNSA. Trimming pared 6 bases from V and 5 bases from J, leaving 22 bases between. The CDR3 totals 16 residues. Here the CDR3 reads CASSQSGARRGETQYF. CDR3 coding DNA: TGTGCCAGCAGTCAATCCGGGGCGAGGAGAGGTGAGACCCAGTACTTC.

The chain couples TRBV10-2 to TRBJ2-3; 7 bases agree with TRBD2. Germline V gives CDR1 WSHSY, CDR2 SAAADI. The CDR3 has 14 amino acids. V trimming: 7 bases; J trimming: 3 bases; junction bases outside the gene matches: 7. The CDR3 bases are TGCGCCAGCACCCCGGGAGGACGGACAGATACGCAGTATTTT. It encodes CASTPGGRTDTQYF.

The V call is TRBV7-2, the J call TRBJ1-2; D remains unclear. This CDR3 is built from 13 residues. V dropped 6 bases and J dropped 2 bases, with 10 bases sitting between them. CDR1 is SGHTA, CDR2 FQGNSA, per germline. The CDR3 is CASRAVGNYGYTF. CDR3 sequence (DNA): TGTGCCAGCAGGGCGGTAGGGAACTATGGCTACACCTTC.

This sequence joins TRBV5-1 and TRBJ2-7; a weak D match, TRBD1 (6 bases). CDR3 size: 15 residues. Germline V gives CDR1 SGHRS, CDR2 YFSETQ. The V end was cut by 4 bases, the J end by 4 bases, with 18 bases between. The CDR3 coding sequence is TGCGCCAGCAGCGCCGGACAGTGGGCAGGGTACGAGCAGTACTTC. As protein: CASSAGQWAGYEQYF. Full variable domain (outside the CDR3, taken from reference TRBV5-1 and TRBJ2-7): KAGVTQTPRYLIKTRGQQVTLSCSPISGHRSVSWYQQTPGQGLQFLFEYFSETQRNKGNFPGRFSGRQFSNSRSEMNVSTLELGDSALYLCASSAGQWAGYEQYFGPGTRLTVT.

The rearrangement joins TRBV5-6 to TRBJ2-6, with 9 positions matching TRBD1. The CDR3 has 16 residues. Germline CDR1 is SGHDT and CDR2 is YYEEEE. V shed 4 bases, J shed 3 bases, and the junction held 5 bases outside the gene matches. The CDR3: CASSLDRGGGANVLTF. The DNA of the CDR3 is TGTGCCAGCAGCCTGGACAGGGGCGGTGGGGCCAACGTCCTGACTTTC.

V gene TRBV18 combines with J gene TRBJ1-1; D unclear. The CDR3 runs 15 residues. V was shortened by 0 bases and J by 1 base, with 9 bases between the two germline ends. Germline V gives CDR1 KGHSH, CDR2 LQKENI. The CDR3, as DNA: TGTGCCAGCTCACCACCGCTGGCGGCGAACACTGAAGCTTTCTTT. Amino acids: CASSPPLAANTEAFF.

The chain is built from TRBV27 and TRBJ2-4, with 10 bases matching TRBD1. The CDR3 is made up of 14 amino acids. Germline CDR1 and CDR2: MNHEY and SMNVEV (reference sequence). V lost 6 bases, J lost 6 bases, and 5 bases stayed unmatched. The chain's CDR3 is CASSRDRGRNIQYF. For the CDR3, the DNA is TGTGCCAGCAGCCGGGACAGGGGAAGAAACATTCAGTACTTC.

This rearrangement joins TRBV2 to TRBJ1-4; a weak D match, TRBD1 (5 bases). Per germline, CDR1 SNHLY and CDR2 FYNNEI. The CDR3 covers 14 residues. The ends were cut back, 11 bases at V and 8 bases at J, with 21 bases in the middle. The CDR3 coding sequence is TGTGCCGGGGGGAGTGGGCAGGGTGAAGAAAAACTGTTTTTT. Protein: CAGGSGQGEEKLFF.

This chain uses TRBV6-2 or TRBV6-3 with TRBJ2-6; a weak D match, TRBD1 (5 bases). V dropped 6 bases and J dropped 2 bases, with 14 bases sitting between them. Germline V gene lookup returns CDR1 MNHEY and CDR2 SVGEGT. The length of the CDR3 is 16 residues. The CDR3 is CASSRPQGTGANVLTF. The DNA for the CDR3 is TGTGCCAGCAGCCGACCCCAGGGCACTGGGGCCAACGTCCTGACTTTC.

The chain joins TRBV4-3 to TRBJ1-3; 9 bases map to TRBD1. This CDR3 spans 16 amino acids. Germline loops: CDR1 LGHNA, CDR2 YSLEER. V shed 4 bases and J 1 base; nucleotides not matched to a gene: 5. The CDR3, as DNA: TGCGCCAGCAGCCCCGGACAGGGGATATCTGGAAACACCATATATTTT. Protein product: CASSPGQGISGNTIYF.